This T cell receptor beta chain appears in the sequencing data of a study of cytomegalovirus exposure and HLA in healthy donors. Whole-study results and caveats: As confirmed in vitro, three CMV-associated chains were specific for CMV antigens. A likely sequencing artifact accounted for one observed cluster of highly shared sequence variants. An analysis that was carried out later associated 15,000 to 20,000 TCR beta sequences with HLA alleles at 0.05 false discovery rate.

Germline V gives CDR1 MNHNS, CDR2 SASEGT. The CDR3 runs 14 residues. With 3 bases removed from V and 11 bases from J, the gap between germline ends came to 14 bases. Vbeta (60) and Jbeta (13) primers were used in the PCR. Libraries were prepared by immunoSEQ multiplex PCR; TCRdb keeps only in-frame clonotypes and omits some of them. The data contain 100,000 or so clones, less than 75% of them singletons. In regard to this clone: The antigen is not known.

The rearrangement uses TRBV6-1 and TRBJ1-6, with a weak D call TRBD1 (6 bases). The sequenced material came from PBMCs. This sequence was found in a woman between 25 and 40 years old in good health and CMV-seropositive. CDR3 sequence (DNA): TGTGCCAGCAGTGACACCGGGACAAGGGCACCCCTCCACTTT. It yields the protein CASSDTGTRAPLHF.